The 13 T cell receptor beta chains given below trace back to one sample, sequenced in a study of blood T cells in healthy people across ages. Primed by a sample-barcoded 5' primer and a J-beta primer mix, a second PCR proceeded for roughly 7 to 11 cycles. TCRdb re-called the 5' RACE reads with MiXCR, one entry per CDR3 protein. The sample lists fewer than 800,000 distinct CDR3 sequences, about 21% seen once, with more than 3% in the top ten. The sample was blood. All receptors derive from a man aged 65 to 79 in good health.

This chain uses TRBV2 with TRBJ1-5, with 12 bases fitting TRBD1. The CDR3 totals 14 residues. J gave up 5 bases and V 6 bases, and 2 bases lay outside the gene matches. Looked up from germline, CDR1 is SNHLY and CDR2 is FYNNEI. The CDR3 sequence: CASSGTGGDQPQHF. CDR3 nucleotides: TGTGCCAGCAGCGGGACAGGGGGCGATCAGCCCCAGCATTTT.

There are many counts of this clonotype. The chain joins TRBV7-9 to TRBJ1-4, with D unresolved. Trimming cost V 5 bases and J 6 bases, with 16 bases left between them. The germline CDR1 and CDR2 sequences are SEHNR and FQNEAQ (reference sequence). The CDR3 covers 15 residues. The CDR3: CASSRTRGRDEKLFF. The CDR3 DNA follows: TGTGCCAGCAGCCGGACCCGGGGTCGGGATGAAAAACTGTTTTTT.

The chain carries TRBV12-3 or TRBV12-4 and TRBJ2-6, with D unresolved. The CDR3 spans 13 residues. V dropped 6 bases and J dropped 4 bases, with 7 bases sitting between them. CDR3 loop: CASSTDGANVLTF. The CDR3 DNA is TGTGCCAGCAGCACCGACGGGGCCAACGTCCTGACTTTC.

Concerning this clonotype itself: Germline and junction disagree at one end, which may indicate a read error. V gene TRBV9 combines with J gene TRBJ2-7, with TRBD1 identical over 9 bases. The CDR3 length is 14 residues. Germline-derived CDR1 and CDR2 are SGDLS and YYNGEE. CDR3 loop: CASSVSTGGYEQYF. The CDR3, as DNA: TGCGCCAGCAGCGTATCGACAGGGGGCTACGAGCAGTACTTC.

The table lists this clonotype with many counts. V gene TRBV3-1 combines with J gene TRBJ2-1; 8 bases are shared with TRBD2. Germline assignment: CDR1 LGHDT and CDR2 YNNKEL (reference sequence). V lost 1 base and J lost 4; bases outside the gene matches: 6. The CDR3 contains 16 residues. The CDR3 loop is CASSQGAGAIYNEQFF. For the CDR3, the DNA is TGTGCCAGCAGCCAAGGAGCGGGAGCAATTTACAATGAGCAGTTCTTC.

The chain is built from TRBV2 and TRBJ2-2; a possible D gene is TRBD1 (7 bases). The germline V gene encodes CDR1 SNHLY and CDR2 FYNNEI. V lost 6 bases to trimming and J lost 15 bases, with 17 bases between them. This CDR3 is built from 12 residues. This CDR3 reads CASRGEAGGMFF. CDR3 DNA: TGTGCCAGCAGGGGAGAGGCAGGGGGGATGTTTTTT. The variable domain in full, completed from reference TRBV2 and TRBJ2-2, reads EPEVTQTPSHQVTQMGQEVILRCVPISNHLYFYWYRQILGQKVEFLVSFYNNEISEKSEIFDDQFSVERPDGSNFTLKIRSTKLEDSAMYFCASRGEAGGMFFGEGSRLTVL.

The chain combines TRBV5-1 with TRBJ2-3; D might be TRBD1 or TRBD2, each matching 6 bases. There are 14 residues in the CDR3. Trimming took off 9 bases at V and 3 bases at J, with 17 bases between the two ends. The germline CDR1 and CDR2 sequences are SGHRS and YFSETQ. Written as DNA, the CDR3 is TGCGCCACTAAGGGGGGAATTCGTACAGATACGCAGTATTTT. Translating gives CATKGGIRTDTQYF.

The chain links TRBV7-8 to TRBJ1-4; 10 positions match TRBD1. The V gene's germline CDR1 is SGHVS and CDR2 FQNEAQ. The CDR3 is made up of 16 amino acids. The J segment lost 1 base and the V segment lost 1 base, leaving 0 bases of the junction unmatched. The CDR3 bases are TGTGCCAGCAGCTTAGGGGACAGGGGAACTAATGAAAAACTGTTTTTT. Translated: CASSLGDRGTNEKLFF.

This clonotype occurred many times. The chain carries TRBV2 and TRBJ2-5; weak D call: TRBD2 (6 bases). The V gene lost 1 base and the J gene lost 5 bases, with 14 bases spanning the gap. The germline V gene has CDR1 SNHLY and CDR2 FYNNEI. The CDR3 runs to 15 residues. The chain's CDR3 is CASSEGGTSGETQYF. The CDR3 bases are TGTGCCAGCAGTGAAGGCGGGACCTCAGGGGAGACCCAGTACTTC.

This clonotype has only a few counts. This CDR3 is missing its conserved last phenylalanine or tryptophan, likely due to a read error. The chain employs TRBV10-3 and TRBJ2-5; 8 positions agree with TRBD2. Germline assignment: CDR1 ENHRY and CDR2 SYGVKD. CDR3 length: 16 amino acids. With V trimmed by 5 bases and J by 5 bases, 13 bases remained unmatched. CDR3 sequence: CAISNGLASVGETQYV. The CDR3 region has the DNA TGTGCCATCAGTAACGGACTAGCCTCAGTTGGTGAGACCCAGTACGTC.

The V gene is TRBV5-1, the J gene TRBJ2-5; D gene unclear. The V end was cut by 5 bases, the J end by 5 bases, with 10 bases between. This CDR3 has 12 amino acids. From germline, CDR1 is SGHRS and CDR2 YFSETQ. The CDR3 DNA is TGCGCCAGCAGGGGAAGGGCCGAGACCCAGTACTTC. Amino acid sequence: CASRGRAETQYF.

This clonotype was recorded a few times. The CDR3 coding sequence is TGTGCCAGCAGCCAAGTTAGGACAAGCACCAAGACCCAGTACTTC. Protein product: CASSQVRTSTKTQYF. V is TRBV3-1 and J is TRBJ2-5; D perhaps matches TRBD1 (5 bases). The CDR3 length is 15 residues. The germline V and J ends were trimmed by 1 base and 6 bases, with 15 bases remaining between them. Per germline, CDR1 LGHDT and CDR2 YNNKEL (reference sequence).

The V and J genes are TRBV7-9 and TRBJ2-7; D ambiguous. In germline, CDR1 is SEHNR, CDR2 FQNEAQ (reference sequence). The CDR3 has 15 residues. V gave up 1 base and J gave up 2 bases, with 12 bases separating them. The CDR3 bases are TGTGCCAGCAGCTTAGGGGTAGGGTTGGCCTACGAGCAGTACTTC. It translates to CASSLGVGLAYEQYF.